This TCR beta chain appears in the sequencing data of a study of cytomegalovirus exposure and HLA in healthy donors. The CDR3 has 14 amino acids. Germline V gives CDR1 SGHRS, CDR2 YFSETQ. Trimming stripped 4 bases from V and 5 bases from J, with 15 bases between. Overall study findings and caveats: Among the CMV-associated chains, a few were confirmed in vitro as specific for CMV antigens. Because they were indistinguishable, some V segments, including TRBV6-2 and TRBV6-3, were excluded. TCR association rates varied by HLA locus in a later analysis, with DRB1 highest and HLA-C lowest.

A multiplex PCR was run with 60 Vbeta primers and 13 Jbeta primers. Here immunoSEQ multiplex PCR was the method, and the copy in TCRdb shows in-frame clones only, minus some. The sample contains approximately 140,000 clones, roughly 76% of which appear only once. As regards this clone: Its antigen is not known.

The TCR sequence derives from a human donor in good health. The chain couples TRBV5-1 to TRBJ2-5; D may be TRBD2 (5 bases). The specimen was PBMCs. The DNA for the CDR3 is TGCGCCAGCAGCCCGACTGGAGGTGGGGAGACCCAGTACTTC. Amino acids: CASSPTGGGETQYF.